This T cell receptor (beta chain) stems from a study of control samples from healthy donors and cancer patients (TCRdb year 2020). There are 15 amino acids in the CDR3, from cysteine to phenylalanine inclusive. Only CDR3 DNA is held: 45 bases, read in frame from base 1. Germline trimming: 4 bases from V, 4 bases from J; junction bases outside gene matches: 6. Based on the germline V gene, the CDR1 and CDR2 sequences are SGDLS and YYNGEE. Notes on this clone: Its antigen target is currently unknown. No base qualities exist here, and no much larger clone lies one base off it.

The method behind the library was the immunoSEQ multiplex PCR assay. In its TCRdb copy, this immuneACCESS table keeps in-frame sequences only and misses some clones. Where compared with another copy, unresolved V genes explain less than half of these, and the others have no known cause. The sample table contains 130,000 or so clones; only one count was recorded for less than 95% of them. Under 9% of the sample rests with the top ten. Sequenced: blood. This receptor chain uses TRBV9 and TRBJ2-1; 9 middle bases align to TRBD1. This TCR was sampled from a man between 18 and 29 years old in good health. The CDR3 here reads CASSTPGTGYNEQFF. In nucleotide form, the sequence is TGTGCCAGCAGCACTCCCGGGACAGGGTACAATGAGCAGTTCTTC. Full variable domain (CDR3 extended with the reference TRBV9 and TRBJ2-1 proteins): DSGVTQTPKHLITATGQRVTLRCSPRSGDLSVYWYQQSLDQGLQFLIQYYNGEERAKGNILERFSAQQFPDLHSELNLSSLELGDSALYFCASSTPGTGYNEQFFGPGTRLTVL.